Each of the 24 T cell receptor beta chains below was sequenced from the same sample in a study of T cell responses to AZD1222 COVID-19 vaccine. Using immunoSEQ multiplex PCR, the repertoire was profiled, and TCRdb retains in-frame clones only, with some absent. The profile covers around 130,000 clones, with about 94% appearing a single time and approximately 6.3% taken by the ten largest. The source material was peripheral blood, sampled on day 0 of AZD1222 vaccination. These receptors all stem from an adult in good health.

This chain links TRBV30 with TRBJ2-7; 7 bases are a match to TRBD1. This CDR3 contains 13 residues. Unmatched junction bases numbered 12, after V lost 6 bases and J lost 7 bases. Germline V gene sequence: CDR1 GTSNPN, CDR2 SVGIG (reference sequence). The CDR3 loop reads CACLGPGGPEQYF. The CDR3 DNA is TGTGCCTGTTTAGGCCCAGGGGGTCCAGAGCAGTACTTC. The full variable domain, in which reference TRBV30 and TRBJ2-7 provide the parts outside the CDR3, is SQTIHQWPATLVQPVGSPLSLECTVEGTSNPNLYWYRQAAGRGLQLLFYSVGIGQISSEVPQNLSASRPQDRQFILSSKKLLLSDSGFYLCACLGPGGPEQYFGPGTRLTVT.

The J gene is TRBJ2-1, the V gene TRBV19; 9 nucleotides line up with TRBD2. CDR1 is LNHDA, CDR2 SQIVND, per germline (reference sequence). The CDR3 covers 19 residues. V shed 5 bases, J shed 4 bases, and the junction held 18 bases outside the gene matches. CDR3 nucleotides: TGTGCCAGTAGTCCGCCCCACGTCTTGAGCGGGAGGTCTTACAATGAGCAGTTCTTC. Its translation: CASSPPHVLSGRSYNEQFF.

This clone was picked up one time. The chain joins TRBV10-2 to TRBJ1-2; D ambiguous. Germline V CDR1 and CDR2: WSHSY, SAAADI. V shed 6 bases and J shed 1 base, with 9 bases lying between them. The CDR3 consists of 13 residues. CDR3 nucleotide sequence: TGCGCCAGCAGAGCTGACGGTAACTATGGCTACACCTTC. This gives the protein CASRADGNYGYTF.

This clone was observed once. V and J are TRBV18 and TRBJ2-1, with 9 positions matching TRBD1. CDR1 is KGHSH, CDR2 LQKENI, per germline. Unmatched junction bases numbered 9, after V lost 0 bases and J lost 3 bases. CDR3 length equals 18 residues. The CDR3 DNA sequence: TGTGCCAGCTCACCACCGGTCTTCCCGGGACAGGGCTACAATGAGCAGTTCTTC. Translated: CASSPPVFPGQGYNEQFF.

The chain carries TRBV7-2 and TRBJ1-4; D is uncertain. Trimming took off 5 bases at V and 4 bases at J, with 11 bases between the two ends. Per germline, CDR1 SGHTA and CDR2 FQGNSA. CDR3 length: 14 amino acids. DNA of the CDR3: TGTGCCAGCAGCCGTGGGCAGCTTAATGAAAAACTGTTTTTT. It is translated as CASSRGQLNEKLFF.

The V gene is TRBV9, the J gene TRBJ2-7, with 8 bases lining up with TRBD1. The junction had 3 bases not matched to a gene; V was cut back by 0 bases and J by 1 base. The CDR3 consists of 15 residues. CDR1 is SGDLS, CDR2 YYNGEE, per germline. CDR3 nucleotides: TGTGCCAGCAGCGTAGCCGGGACAGGATCCTACGAGCAGTACTTC. As protein: CASSVAGTGSYEQYF.

The chain joins TRBV7-2 to TRBJ2-3; maybe TRBD2 (6 bases). CDR1 is SGHTA and CDR2 is FQGNSA in the germline V gene. CDR3 length: 14 residues. The V end was cut by 3 bases, the J end by 2 bases, with 9 bases between. For the CDR3, the DNA is TGTGCCAGCAGCTTGTCGGGGGTCACAGATACGCAGTATTTT. It translates to CASSLSGVTDTQYF.

This clone occurred once. The chain carries TRBV9 and TRBJ2-7; TRBD1 matches 8 bases. This CDR3 spans 15 amino acids. Per germline, CDR1 SGDLS and CDR2 YYNGEE. Losses at the gene ends were 4 bases for V and 2 bases for J; bases not matched to a gene: 8. The CDR3 DNA reads TGTGCCAGCAGCCCCACCCCGGGACAGGCCTACGAGCAGTACTTC. It codes for CASSPTPGQAYEQYF.

Only one count was recorded for this clone. The genes are TRBV2 and TRBJ2-3; perhaps TRBD2 as D (6 bases). There are 13 residues in the CDR3. CDR1 SNHLY and CDR2 FYNNEI come from the germline V gene. Trimming took 2 bases from V and 7 from J, leaving 10 bases between them. The CDR3 region has the DNA TGTGCCAGCAGTGAACAGGGAGGAAATACGCAGTATTTT. Translated, it gives CASSEQGGNTQYF. The variable domain in full, completed from reference TRBV2 and TRBJ2-3, reads EPEVTQTPSHQVTQMGQEVILRCVPISNHLYFYWYRQILGQKVEFLVSFYNNEISEKSEIFDDQFSVERPDGSNFTLKIRSTKLEDSAMYFCASSEQGGNTQYFGPGTRLTVL.

This chain joins TRBV28 and TRBJ2-7; 7 bases line up with TRBD1. Germline CDR1 reads MDHEN; CDR2 reads SYDVKM. The CDR3 length is 15 residues. Trimming at V came to 4 bases and at J to 3 bases, leaving 9 bases not matched to a gene. CDR3: CASSSIDRVRYEQYF. CDR3 DNA: TGTGCCAGCAGTTCCATAGACAGGGTCCGCTACGAGCAGTACTTC.

The V gene is TRBV7-9, the J gene TRBJ2-1; 10 nucleotides agree with TRBD2. V dropped 2 bases and J dropped 3; count of bases not matched to a gene: 10. The CDR3 contains 18 residues. The germline CDR1 and CDR2 sequences are SEHNR and FQNEAQ (reference sequence). The CDR3 DNA reads as TGTGCCAGCAGCTTAACTAGCGGGATCCGGGTTGTCTACAATGAGCAGTTCTTC. As protein: CASSLTSGIRVVYNEQFF.

This chain joins TRBV30 and TRBJ1-2; D ambiguous. The CDR3 is 10 amino acids. Trimming left V 4 bases short and J 3 bases short, with 3 bases between. From germline, CDR1 is GTSNPN and CDR2 SVGIG (reference sequence). The CDR3: CAWIDYGYTF. DNA of the CDR3: TGTGCCTGGATAGACTATGGCTACACCTTC. Full variable domain (missing parts from reference TRBV30 and TRBJ1-2): SQTIHQWPATLVQPVGSPLSLECTVEGTSNPNLYWYRQAAGRGLQLLFYSVGIGQISSEVPQNLSASRPQDRQFILSSKKLLLSDSGFYLCAWIDYGYTFGSGTRLTVV.

The rearrangement links TRBV28 to TRBJ2-3; TRBD2 aligns across 9 bases. CDR1 and CDR2 (germline): MDHEN, SYDVKM. The CDR3 runs to 19 residues. Germline trimming cut 3 bases from V and 3 bases from J; bases unmatched to any gene: 16. In nucleotides, the CDR3 is TGTGCCAGCAGTTTTGTCCTAGCGGGACCTCAGACCGAGACAGATACGCAGTATTTT. Its translation: CASSFVLAGPQTETDTQYF.

This chain uses TRBV12-3 or TRBV12-4 with TRBJ1-1; maybe TRBD1 (6 bases). Trimming took 5 bases from V and 8 from J, leaving 12 bases between them. There are 12 residues in the CDR3. The CDR3: CASSTWTVEAFF. In nucleotides, the CDR3 is TGTGCCAGCAGTACCTGGACAGTCGAAGCTTTCTTT.

This chain links TRBV6-2 or TRBV6-3 with TRBJ2-7; no firm D call. This CDR3 comprises 12 residues. Germline assignment: CDR1 MNHEY and CDR2 SVGEGT. Between the trimmed V and J ends, which lost 0 bases and 6 bases, there was a span of 6 bases. CDR3 sequence reads: CASSYSVGEQYF. CDR3 nucleotides: TGTGCCAGCAGTTACTCGGTGGGCGAGCAGTACTTC.

This chain joins TRBV19 and TRBJ1-1, with D perhaps TRBD1 (6 bases). CDR1 is LNHDA, CDR2 SQIVND, per germline (reference sequence). The CDR3 runs to 22 residues. V was cut by 1 base and J by 5 bases, with 35 bases left in between. The CDR3 here is CASSIGPQPPGCGLSRGTEAFF. The DNA for the CDR3 is TGTGCCAGTAGTATAGGCCCACAACCGCCCGGGTGTGGATTAAGCAGGGGAACTGAAGCTTTCTTT.

The V and J genes are TRBV6-6 and TRBJ1-5, with 7 bases that match TRBD1. Germline assignment: CDR1 MNHNY and CDR2 SVGAGI (reference sequence). The CDR3 is 13 residues long. V lost 6 bases to trimming and J lost 11 bases; unmatched junction nucleotides: 10. Here the CDR3 reads CASSRQGGLAQHF. CDR3 coding DNA: TGTGCCAGCAGCAGACAGGGAGGCTTGGCCCAGCATTTT.

The rearrangement joins TRBV9 to TRBJ2-6; 8 bases match TRBD2. V lost 0 bases and J lost 1; bases outside the gene matches: 9. The length of the CDR3 is 19 residues. CDR1 is SGDLS and CDR2 is YYNGEE in the germline V gene. The CDR3 DNA sequence: TGTGCCAGCAGCGTAGAGATGTTAGCGGGACTGTCTGGGGCCAACGTCCTGACTTTC. Its translation is CASSVEMLAGLSGANVLTF.

CDR3 nucleotide sequence: TGCAGCGTCCGGGACAGGGGGCGAGGCACCGGGGAGCTGTTTTTT. Its protein is CSVRDRGRGTGELFF. The chain is built from TRBV29-1 and TRBJ2-2; 12 bases are a match to TRBD1. J lost 4 bases, V lost 6 bases, and 6 bases had no gene match. The CDR3 runs 15 residues. Germline CDR1 reads SQVTM; CDR2 reads ANQGSEA.

V is TRBV2 and J is TRBJ1-2; 9 nucleotides agree with TRBD1. Germline V gene data show CDR1 as SNHLY and CDR2 as FYNNEI. With 8 bases clipped from V and 4 bases from J, the junction kept 17 bases outside the gene matches. The CDR3 is 17 residues long. The CDR3 spells CASVKASVGTGRYGYTF. The CDR3 nucleotides read TGTGCCAGCGTCAAAGCGAGTGTGGGGACAGGGCGCTATGGCTACACCTTC.

The gene calls are TRBV6-2 or TRBV6-3 and TRBJ2-3; possible D gene TRBD1, 5 bases. Germline V lookup: CDR1 MNHEY, CDR2 SVGEGT. The CDR3 runs 16 residues. V was shortened by 0 bases and J by 2 bases, with 12 bases between the two germline ends. CDR3 bases: TGTGCCAGCAGTTACTCGCAGGGCCCCCCCACAGATACGCAGTATTTT. It encodes CASSYSQGPPTDTQYF.

The V and J genes are TRBV4-2 and TRBJ1-2; weak D call: TRBD1 (5 bases). Germline V gene data show CDR1 as LGHNA and CDR2 as YNFKEQ. This CDR3 has 17 residues. Trimming took off 0 bases at V and 5 bases at J, with 19 bases between the two ends. This CDR3 is CASSQDQTGALPYGYTF. The CDR3 DNA reads as TGTGCCAGCAGCCAAGATCAAACAGGCGCTCTTCCTTATGGCTACACCTTC.

The chain links TRBV9 to TRBJ2-2; 15 bases are a match to TRBD2. Looked up from germline, CDR1 is SGDLS and CDR2 is YYNGEE. J was trimmed by 8 bases and V by 6 bases; bases with no gene match: 5. CDR3 length equals 15 residues. The CDR3 loop reads CASKTGTSGRGELFF. DNA of the CDR3: TGTGCCAGCAAAACCGGGACTAGCGGGAGGGGGGAGCTGTTTTTT.

The chain is built from TRBV5-6 and TRBJ2-1, with no clear D. CDR1 SGHDT and CDR2 YYEEEE come from the germline V gene. V was pared by 4 bases and J by 4 bases, with 18 bases between. The CDR3 has 16 residues. The CDR3 bases are TGTGCCAGCAGCCGATATAGTGGGGAATCGTACAATGAGCAGTTCTTC. Protein sequence: CASSRYSGESYNEQFF.